These T cell receptor beta chains were read from a single sample in a study of T cell responses to AZD1222 COVID-19 vaccine. Method: immunoSEQ multiplex PCR; TCRdb's copy keeps in-frame clones and lacks some. Of some 97,000 clones listed, more than 75% were seen once; the top ten hold approximately 15%. Source: peripheral blood, taken on day 0 of AZD1222 vaccination. These receptors all stem from an adult in good health. CDR3s include the opening cysteine and the closing phenylalanine or tryptophan. Each record gives: V gene, J gene, D gene, clone size, CDR3 DNA, CDR3 protein. A D gene is named only where the DNA matches it firmly. The listing skips clone size in some rows; elsewhere it reads once, few, many or a size class.

>TRBV5-1|TRBJ2-4|.|.
TGCGCCAGCAGCTCCTCAAGGGACGGCCCGGACATTCAGTACTTC
CASSSSRDGPDIQYF
>TRBV5-1|TRBJ1-1|.|.
TGCGCCAGCAGCTTGGTTGCGGGGAACACTGAAGCTTTCTTT
CASSLVAGNTEAFF
>TRBV10-2|TRBJ2-1|TRBD2|.
TGCGCCAGCGGGGGGGGAATAGATGAGCAGTTCTTC
CASGGGIDEQFF
>TRBV19|TRBJ1-1|.|.
TGTGCCAGTAGTATCAATCCGAACACTGAAGCTTTCTTT
CASSINPNTEAFF
>TRBV11-3|TRBJ2-5|TRBD1|.
TGTGCCAGCAGCTGGAACCCGGGACAGGGTCAAGAGACCCAGTACTTC
CASSWNPGQGQETQYF
>TRBV7-2|TRBJ1-2|.|.
TGTGCCAGCAGCCGGGGGAGGGGTAACTATGGCTACACCTTC
CASSRGRGNYGYTF
>TRBV7-2|TRBJ2-2|TRBD2|.
TGTGCCAGCAACAATCGACTAGCGGGGAACACCGGGGAGCTGTTTTTT
CASNNRLAGNTGELFF
>TRBV4-3|TRBJ1-3|TRBD1|.
TGCGCCAGCAGCCAAGATTGGGGGCAGGGGGCTGGAAACACCATATATTTT
CASSQDWGQGAGNTIYF
>TRBV6-1|TRBJ1-1|TRBD1|.
TGTGCCAGCAGTGAGGCGGACAGGGCCCAAAACACTGAAGCTTTCTTT
CASSEADRAQNTEAFF
>TRBV3-1/TRBV3-2|TRBJ1-2|TRBD1|.
TGTGCCAGCAGCGAAAAAACGGGACAGGGGAACTATGGCTACACCTTC
CASSEKTGQGNYGYTF
>TRBV6-4|TRBJ2-3|.|.
TGTGCCAGCAGTGAGGGCAGGGCCAGTGGTACGCAGTATTTT
CASSEGRASGTQYF
>TRBV7-9|TRBJ2-1|TRBD1|few
TGTGCCAGCAGCCGACAGGGGTCCACGGAGCAGTTCTTC
CASSRQGSTEQFF
>TRBV11-2|TRBJ1-5|.|.
TGTGCCAGCAGCTTAGGGGGTGATCAGCCCCAGCATTTT
CASSLGGDQPQHF
>TRBV15|TRBJ1-2|.|.
TGTGCCACCAGCAGAGATCTTAAAGACGGTAACTATGGCTACACCTTC
CATSRDLKDGNYGYTF
>TRBV11-2|TRBJ1-2|.|.
TGTGCCAGCAGGCCCGGGCAGGGTCTGGACTATGGCTACACCTTC
CASRPGQGLDYGYTF
>TRBV11-3|TRBJ1-6|.|.
TGTGCCAGCAGCCCGGAGGGGATCCTAAATTCACCCCTCCACTTT
CASSPEGILNSPLHF
>TRBV7-9|TRBJ1-2|.|.
TGTGCCAGCAGCCCTGGGGATGGCCCCAACTATGGCTACACCTTC
CASSPGDGPNYGYTF
>TRBV25-1|TRBJ2-1|.|.
TGTGCCAGCAGTGACCCCCTTAGTAGCACCTACAATGAGCAGTTCTTC
CASSDPLSSTYNEQFF
>TRBV6-5|TRBJ2-3|TRBD1|once
TGTGCCAGCAGCCTGGACAGGGTGGCAGATACGCAGTATTTT
CASSLDRVADTQYF
>TRBV2|TRBJ2-5|.|.
TGTGCCAGCAGTTCGGGAAGGAACCAGTACTTC
CASSSGRNQYF
>TRBV3-1/TRBV3-2|TRBJ1-5|.|once
TGTGCCAGCAGCCACCAAAATCAGCCCCAGCATTTT
CASSHQNQPQHF
>TRBV19|TRBJ1-5|.|.
TGTGCCAGTAATTTCCGGGAAGATCAGCCCCAGCATTTT
CASNFREDQPQHF
>TRBV5-6|TRBJ2-2|.|.
TGTGCCAGCAGCCAGGATGACAGGAGTGAGAACACCGGGGAGCTGTTTTTT
CASSQDDRSENTGELFF
>TRBV30|TRBJ1-3|TRBD1|.
TGTGCCTGGGGCAGGACAGGGGGTAACACCATATATTTT
CAWGRTGGNTIYF
>TRBV19|TRBJ2-1|TRBD2|.
TGTGCCAGCTCGGGACTAGCCTTCAATGAGCAGTTCTTC
CASSGLAFNEQFF
>TRBV5-1|TRBJ1-6|.|.
TGCGCCAGCAGCTTGCTCTCCACCGGGCCCAGTAATTCACCCCTCCACTTT
CASSLLSTGPSNSPLHF
>TRBV5-3|TRBJ2-7|TRBD2|.
TGTGCCAGAAGTTTTCCGGGACTAGCACTCTACGAGCAGTACTTC
CARSFPGLALYEQYF
>TRBV5-4|TRBJ1-2|.|.
TGTGCCAGCAGCTTGGACAGCCTCTATGGCTACACCTTC
CASSLDSLYGYTF
>TRBV30|TRBJ2-7|.|once
TGTGCCTGCGGACCGGGACCGTACTACGAGCAGTACTTC
CACGPGPYYEQYF
>TRBV3-1/TRBV3-2|TRBJ2-1|TRBD1|few
TGTGCCAGCAGCCATTGGGGACAGGGTGAATACAATGAGCAGTTCTTC
CASSHWGQGEYNEQFF